One T cell receptor beta chain is described in this entry. Trimming left V 7 bases short and J 1 base short, with 17 bases between. The CDR3 loop spans 16 amino acids. CDR1 is SGHRS, CDR2 YFSETQ, per germline. This entry belongs to a study of cytomegalovirus exposure and HLA in healthy donors. Researchers ran the PCR with 60 Vbeta and 13 Jbeta primers. Sequenced by immunoSEQ multiplex PCR; TCRdb stores in-frame clones only, minus some. Of 100,000 or so clones listed, roughly 77% were seen once; the top ten hold approximately 3.6%. This clonotype originated in a woman in her forties or fifties in good health and CMV-seropositive. This chain uses TRBV5-1 with TRBJ2-2; possible D gene TRBD2, 6 bases. The material sequenced was PBMCs. CDR3 sequence (DNA): TGCGCCAGCGGAGGGGTCGGGAGCGAGAACACCGGGGAGCTGTTTTTT. Its protein product is CASGGVGSENTGELFF.